This T cell receptor (beta chain) was obtained from a study of T cells in Graves' hyperthyroidism and ophthalmopathy. Authors of the study amplified TCR beta CDR3 regions from RNA transcripts. A first-round RT-PCR of the TCR CDR3 used the HTBI primer set. TCRdb re-derived calls from the multiplex PCR reads in MiXCR, one entry per CDR3 protein. The sample contains under 650,000 distinct CDR3 sequences, 16% of which appear only once. In this sample, this clonotype turned up a few times. Per germline, CDR1 ENHRY and CDR2 SYGVKD. This CDR3 is 15 amino acids long. V lost 0 bases to trimming and J lost 8 bases, with 16 bases between them.

The receptor comes from a woman aged 25 to 45 with Graves' hyperthyroidism. The V gene is TRBV10-3, the J gene TRBJ1-2; possibly TRBD1 for D (6 bases). Specimen: blood. CDR3: CAISESIHPGEGYTF. The CDR3 coding sequence is TGTGCCATCAGTGAGTCGATCCATCCAGGGGAAGGCTACACCTTC.